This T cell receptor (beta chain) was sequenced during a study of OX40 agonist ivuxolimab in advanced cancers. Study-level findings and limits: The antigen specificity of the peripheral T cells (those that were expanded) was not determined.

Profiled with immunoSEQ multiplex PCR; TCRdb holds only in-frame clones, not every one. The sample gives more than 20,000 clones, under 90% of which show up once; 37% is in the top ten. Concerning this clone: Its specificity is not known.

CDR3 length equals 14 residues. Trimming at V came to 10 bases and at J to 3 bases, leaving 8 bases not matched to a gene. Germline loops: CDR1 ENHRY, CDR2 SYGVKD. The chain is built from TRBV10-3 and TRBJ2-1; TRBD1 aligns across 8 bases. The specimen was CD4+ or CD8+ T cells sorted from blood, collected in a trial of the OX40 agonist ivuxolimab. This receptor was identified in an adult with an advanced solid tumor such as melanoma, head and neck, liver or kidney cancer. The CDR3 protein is CATGGTGYYNEQFF. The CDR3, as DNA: TGTGCCACTGGAGGGACAGGCTACTACAATGAGCAGTTCTTC.